The rows below give T cell receptor beta chains drawn from one sample of a study of control samples from healthy donors and cancer patients. The assay was immunoSEQ multiplex PCR, and TCRdb's table has in-frame clones only and misses some. The repertoire holds about 410,000 clones, with about nine tenths as singletons. The specimen was PBMCs. Every receptor here comes from a man aged 35-49 years with head and neck cancer. The CDR3 runs from the conserved cysteine through the conserved F or W. A D gene is named only where the DNA matches it firmly. Rows give clone size only sometimes, using once, few, many, or a class for an expanded clone.

TRBD1 TRBJ2-7 TRBV7-2 NA CASSLAGTGSYEQYF TGTGCCAGCAGCTTAGCCGGGACAGGCTCCTACGAGCAGTACTTC
TRBD2 TRBJ2-1 TRBV5-5 NA CASSSPGTSVYNEQFF TGTGCCAGCAGCTCTCCCGGGACTAGCGTCTACAATGAGCAGTTCTTC
TRBD2 TRBJ2-3 TRBV5-1 NA CASSPGLAGMTDTQYF TGCGCCAGCAGCCCGGGACTAGCGGGTATGACAGATACGCAGTATTTT
NA TRBJ2-7 TRBV13 NA CASSARGALYEQYF TGTGCCAGCAGCGCTCGGGGGGCTCTCTACGAGCAGTACTTC
TRBD1 TRBJ1-5 TRBV3-1/TRBV3-2 NA CASSYGTGPGNQPQHF TGTGCCAGCAGCTACGGGACAGGGCCGGGCAATCAGCCCCAGCATTTT
NA TRBJ2-2 TRBV4-2 NA CASSQVVGSGELFF TGTGCCAGCAGCCAAGTTGTGGGCTCCGGGGAGCTGTTTTTT
NA TRBJ1-1 TRBV5-4 NA CASSLAIGNPTTEAFF TGTGCCAGCAGCTTGGCAATTGGTAATCCTACTACTGAAGCTTTCTTT
NA TRBJ1-2 TRBV5-6 NA CASSLSSDIGYTF TGTGCCAGCAGCTTGTCTTCAGACATTGGCTACACCTTC
TRBD1 TRBJ2-3 TRBV30 NA CACTRDRSTDTQYF TGTGCCTGTACCCGGGACAGGAGCACAGATACGCAGTATTTT
NA TRBJ1-2 TRBV6-6 NA CASSTRTLTPNYGYTF TGTGCCAGCAGCACCAGAACGCTGACACCGAACTATGGCTACACCTTC
TRBD2 TRBJ2-7 TRBV7-8 NA CASSMGTSGREYEQYF TGTGCCAGCAGCATGGGGACTAGCGGGAGAGAGTACGAGCAGTACTTC
NA TRBJ2-7 TRBV19 once CASTGPGDYEQYF TGTGCCAGTACAGGGCCGGGGGACTACGAGCAGTACTTC
NA TRBJ1-3 TRBV7-9 NA CASTPRVGSGNTIYF TGTGCCAGCACCCCTAGGGTTGGGTCTGGAAACACCATATATTTT
NA TRBJ1-1 TRBV7-9 NA CASSLGWAEAFF TGTGCCAGCAGTCTTGGGTGGGCTGAAGCTTTCTTT
TRBD1 TRBJ1-4 TRBV5-1 NA CASSLGTGEKLFF TGCGCCAGCAGCTTAGGGACAGGAGAAAAACTGTTTTTT
TRBD1 TRBJ1-5 TRBV28 NA CASSFQRQGAGSQHF TGTGCCAGCAGTTTCCAAAGACAGGGAGCCGGGTCCCAGCATTTT
NA TRBJ2-7 TRBV11-2 few CASSSIYEQYF TGTGCCAGCAGCTCAATCTACGAGCAGTACTTC
TRBD1 TRBJ1-5 TRBV7-2 NA CASSSDRENQPQHF TGTGCCAGCAGCTCGGACAGGGAAAATCAGCCCCAGCATTTT
NA TRBJ2-7 TRBV2 NA CASRDDRNTYEQYF TGTGCCAGCAGGGACGACAGGAATACTTACGAGCAGTACTTC
NA TRBJ2-1 TRBV30 NA CAWRRGTPYNEQFF TGTGCCTGGAGAAGGGGGACCCCCTACAATGAGCAGTTCTTC
NA TRBJ1-4 TRBV7-9 NA CASSLGWSREDEKLFF TGTGCCAGCAGCTTAGGATGGTCAAGGGAGGATGAAAAACTGTTTTTT
NA TRBJ1-5 TRBV4-2 NA CASSQDLGQPQHF TGTGCCAGCAGCCAAGATCTAGGACAGCCCCAGCATTTT
NA TRBJ1-3 TRBV30 NA CATSLSGTGNTIYF TGTGCCACGTCATTGTCAGGAACTGGAAACACCATATATTTT
NA TRBJ1-1 TRBV7-2 NA CASSLGQINTEAFF TGTGCCAGCAGCTTAGGTCAGATTAACACTGAAGCTTTCTTT
NA TRBJ2-3 TRBV11-3 NA CASSLDLTDTQYF TGTGCCAGCAGCTTGGATCTCACAGATACGCAGTATTTT
NA TRBJ2-7 TRBV18 once CASSPGIPYEQYF TGTGCCAGCTCGCCGGGGATCCCGTACGAGCAGTACTTC
TRBD2 TRBJ2-3 TRBV7-2 NA CASSLALLAGGDTDTQYF TGTGCCAGCAGCTTAGCGCTTCTGGCGGGAGGAGACACAGATACGCAGTATTTT
TRBD1 TRBJ2-3 TRBV4-2 NA CASSQKGAPVADTQYF TGTGCCAGCAGCCAAAAGGGGGCCCCTGTCGCAGATACGCAGTATTTT
TRBD1 TRBJ2-1 TRBV6-4 NA CASSEGTGSNEQFF TGTGCCAGCAGCGAGGGGACAGGGTCCAATGAGCAGTTCTTC
TRBD2 TRBJ2-7 TRBV5-1 once CASSPLSGTSGTYEQYF TGCGCCAGCAGCCCACTATCCGGGACTAGCGGAACCTACGAGCAGTACTTC
TRBD1 TRBJ1-3 TRBV5-4 few CASSYRGGNTIYF TGTGCCAGCAGCTACAGGGGTGGAAACACCATATATTTT
NA TRBJ1-1 TRBV30 few CAWSGWTGNTEAFF TGTGCCTGGAGTGGGTGGACGGGGAACACTGAAGCTTTCTTT
NA TRBJ1-6 TRBV19 once CASSLTRSSYNSPLHF TGTGCCAGTAGCCTTACGCGGAGCTCCTATAATTCACCCCTCCACTTT
TRBD1 TRBJ2-6 TRBV5-4 NA CASQRTGGNSGANVLTF TGTGCCAGTCAAAGGACAGGGGGAAACTCTGGGGCCAACGTCCTGACTTTC
NA TRBJ1-5 TRBV27 NA CASSFGQGEVGQPQHF TGTGCCAGCAGTTTTGGCCAGGGAGAGGTTGGTCAGCCCCAGCATTTT
NA TRBJ1-5 TRBV6-5 NA CASSYSRGLQPQHF TGTGCCAGCAGTTACTCTCGGGGACTGCAGCCCCAGCATTTT
NA TRBJ1-1 TRBV3-1/TRBV3-2 NA CASSQSPSLDTEAFF TGTGCCAGCAGCCAATCTCCGTCCCTGGACACTGAAGCTTTCTTT
NA TRBJ2-7 TRBV4-1 once CASSPYQGYEQCF TGCGCCAGCAGCCCTTACCAGGGATACGAGCAGTGCTTC
NA TRBJ2-1 TRBV6-2/TRBV6-3 NA CASSSSWDGRNEQFF TGTGCCAGCAGTTCATCATGGGACGGGCGCAATGAGCAGTTCTTC
TRBD1 TRBJ1-4 TRBV12-5 NA CASGLVPGQGEEKLFF TGTGCTAGTGGTTTGGTTCCGGGACAGGGGGAGGAAAAACTGTTTTTT